The present T cell receptor (beta chain) was sequenced within a study of OX40 agonist ivuxolimab in advanced cancers. Study background: Prior anti-PD-1, anti-PD-L1 or anti-CTLA-4 therapy was allowed; 40% had some.

Study-level findings and limits: Several nonresponders also turned out to have low normalized T-cell clonal expansion.

Here immunoSEQ multiplex PCR was the method, and the copy in TCRdb shows in-frame clones only, minus some. The sample lists some 57,000 clones, approximately 90% occurring once. The CDR3 runs to 15 residues. V shed 0 bases and J shed 4 bases, with 12 bases lying between them. The germline V gene encodes CDR1 MGHRA and CDR2 YSYEKL. Turning to this clone: The antigen remains undetermined.

The clonotype comes from an adult with an advanced solid tumor such as melanoma, head and neck, liver or kidney cancer. Sequenced here: CD4+ or CD8+ T cells sorted from blood, sampled in a trial of the OX40 agonist ivuxolimab. The chain combines TRBV4-1 with TRBJ2-5; no clear D gene. DNA of the CDR3: TGCGCCAGCAGCCAAGATACAGAGTCTTTAGAGACCCAGTACTTC. Translation gives CASSQDTESLETQYF.